This TCR beta chain emerged from a study of blood T cell repertoires in COVID-19 (dated by TCRdb to about 2020). For the study in its entirety: Samples covering the acute and convalescent phases of COVID-19 were provided by collaborators in the United States, Italy and Spain. Subjects who had been exposed to COVID-19, were actively infected with it, or had recovered from it provided the deeply sampled blood TCRbeta repertoires that made up the dataset. The samples were drawn from the first 160 participants of the ongoing ImmuneRACE study and from 950 to 1,500 subjects provided by 6 global collaborators. Where HLA class I and class II types were available, the types were taken from metadata supplied by the sample provider, not from assay-based typing. The repertoires were released in a freely available public database intended as a resource for research on the immune response to SARS-CoV-2. The material from the prospective study consisted of cDNA or gDNA derived from T cells, B-cell-depleted T cells, or PBMCs. Sample metadata almost always included a de-identified subject ID, COVID-19 status, age in years and sex. The study at large found these results: The quantity of clinical and demographic metadata differed by source and by participant and was supplied without curation.

Its CDR3 holds 16 amino acids, cysteine through phenylalanine. Kept here is only the CDR3 DNA, which spans 48 bases and is read in frame from base 1. Reading the germline V gene (reference sequence) gives CDR1 LGHDT and CDR2 YNNKEL. V loses 0 bases of germline sequence and J loses 0 bases, and the interval between the two ends is 12 bases. TCRbeta CDR3 regions were amplified from genomic DNA by means of the immunoSEQ Assay, a bias-controlled multiplex PCR. Per the source publication's procedure: The number of nucleated cells in each sample was estimated by amplification of reference gene primers within the assay. To quantify the absolute abundance of each unique TCRbeta CDR3 rearrangement, sequence reads were collapsed and filtered. For each sample, productive Simpson clonality was calculated as the square root of Simpson's diversity index across productive rearrangements. TCRdb's version of the immuneACCESS table is confined to in-frame rearrangements and falls short of the full clone set. An unresolved V gene accounts for under half of the shortfall where checked; the remainder is of unknown origin. The DNA gave D and trimming, while V, J and clone size come from that table. Recorded for this sample are under 75,000 clones; more than 60% of them occurred a single time. Clones ranked in the top ten supply 5.5% of the sample.

Each collaborating institution followed its own protocols to collect whole blood in K2EDTA tubes. Collaborator samples were shipped for TCRbeta analysis as frozen whole blood, isolated PBMCs, or DNA extracted from either sample type. Note on this clone: No cognate antigen has been identified for it. No base-level quality is on record; no much larger clone is a single base apart.

This clonotype was sampled from a woman between 70 and 85 years old with acute or convalescent COVID-19. Sequencing used peripheral blood. Recombination linked TRBV3-1 (or the pseudogene TRBV3-2) to TRBJ2-7, and perhaps TRBD1 as D gene, on 6 matching bases. The CDR3 protein sequence reads: CASSQDDEGDSYEQYF. The DNA sequence follows: TGTGCCAGCAGCCAAGATGATGAGGGGGACTCCTACGAGCAGTACTTC.